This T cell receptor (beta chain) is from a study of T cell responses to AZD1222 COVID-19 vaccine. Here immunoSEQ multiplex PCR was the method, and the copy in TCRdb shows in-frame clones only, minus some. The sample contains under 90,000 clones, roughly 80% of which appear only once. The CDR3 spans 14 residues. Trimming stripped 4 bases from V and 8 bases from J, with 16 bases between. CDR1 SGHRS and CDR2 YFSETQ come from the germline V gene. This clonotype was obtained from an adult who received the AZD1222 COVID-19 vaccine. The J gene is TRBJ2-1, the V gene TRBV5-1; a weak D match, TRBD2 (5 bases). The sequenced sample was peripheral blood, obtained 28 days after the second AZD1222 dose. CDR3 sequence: CASSGWELLDEQFF. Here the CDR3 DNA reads TGCGCCAGCAGCGGGTGGGAGCTGCTCGATGAGCAGTTCTTC.